These T cell receptor beta chains were read from a single sample in a study of CD8+ T cells in alopecia areata. The table came from immunoSEQ multiplex PCR; TCRdb's copy has only in-frame clones and leaves some out. The table records roughly 150,000 clones, 40% to 60% of them present only once. Sequencing used CD8+ T cells sorted from blood, obtained at week 0. The source is a human donor with alopecia areata. The CDR3 runs from the conserved cysteine through the conserved F or W. The order of the fields is clone size, V gene, CDR3 protein. Clone size is given for some rows only: seen once, a few or many times, or a class if the clone is expanded.

clone size: .
V gene: TRBV7-9
CDR3 protein: CASSLGSSQPQHF

clone size: .
V gene: TRBV7-6
CDR3 protein: CASSLSGDGNTEAFF

clone size: .
V gene: TRBV9
CDR3 protein: CASSPLERANYGYTF

clone size: .
V gene: TRBV5-6
CDR3 protein: CASSLGRIRYEQYF

clone size: .
V gene: TRBV5-6
CDR3 protein: CASSLPGGHNEQFF

clone size: .
V gene: TRBV2
CDR3 protein: CASRRGEYTQYF

clone size: .
V gene: TRBV25-1
CDR3 protein: CASSDFSTGIYEQYF

clone size: .
V gene: TRBV7-9
CDR3 protein: CASSPGQIYEQYF

clone size: .
V gene: TRBV19
CDR3 protein: CASSPLIGATDTQYF

clone size: .
V gene: TRBV7-2
CDR3 protein: CASSLSAGAAPDTQYF

clone size: .
V gene: TRBV2
CDR3 protein: CASRGRAEAFF

clone size: .
V gene: TRBV27
CDR3 protein: CASSEVGGHGYTF

clone size: .
V gene: TRBV25-1
CDR3 protein: CASSAAGGSTDTQYF

clone size: few
V gene: TRBV4-3
CDR3 protein: CASSQVFREDEKLFF

clone size: .
V gene: TRBV9
CDR3 protein: CASSKAYNEQFF

clone size: few
V gene: TRBV4-3
CDR3 protein: CASSHTSGGYEQYF

clone size: .
V gene: TRBV10-3
CDR3 protein: CAIRRQVGEPQHF

clone size: .
V gene: TRBV7-9
CDR3 protein: CASSLSDNQPQHF

clone size: few
V gene: TRBV29-1
CDR3 protein: CSVPGQGYGYTF

clone size: .
V gene: TRBV9
CDR3 protein: CASSVTGGDGYTF

clone size: .
V gene: TRBV11-2
CDR3 protein: CASSDPGGETQYF

clone size: .
V gene: TRBV10-3
CDR3 protein: CAISGDGGADTQYF

clone size: few
V gene: TRBV7-2
CDR3 protein: CASSSWEGADEQYF

clone size: .
V gene: TRBV29-1
CDR3 protein: CSVGDLNTGELFF

clone size: few
V gene: TRBV9
CDR3 protein: CASSASGTGGQEQYF

clone size: .
V gene: TRBV23-1
CDR3 protein: CASSQRQGANGYTF

clone size: .
V gene: TRBV30
CDR3 protein: CAWSGGMDRAGNTEAFF

clone size: .
V gene: TRBV7-8
CDR3 protein: CASSSRAGQETQYF

clone size: .
V gene: TRBV7-8
CDR3 protein: CASSLVPRVGETQYF

clone size: .
V gene: TRBV29-1
CDR3 protein: CSASFREGYTF

clone size: .
V gene: TRBV13
CDR3 protein: CASSFPGQGPEAFF

clone size: .
V gene: TRBV28
CDR3 protein: CASSFGETQYF

clone size: .
V gene: TRBV27
CDR3 protein: CASSGVGDNEQFF

clone size: .
V gene: TRBV2
CDR3 protein: CASTGQGSYEQYF

clone size: .
V gene: TRBV2
CDR3 protein: CASSGTEEGVDGYTF

clone size: .
V gene: TRBV15
CDR3 protein: CATSTLSADGELFF

clone size: .
V gene: TRBV29-1
CDR3 protein: CSVKDGGQSTEAFF

clone size: few
V gene: TRBV13
CDR3 protein: CASSLLPDRTGNTIYF

clone size: few
V gene: TRBV7-8
CDR3 protein: CASSRPAGTEAFF

clone size: few
V gene: TRBV5-6
CDR3 protein: CASSPGTLYEQYF

clone size: .
V gene: TRBV7-2
CDR3 protein: CASSLNPAGVDRDTQYF

clone size: .
V gene: TRBV4-3
CDR3 protein: CASSQAVHETRSGELFF

clone size: medium-sized
V gene: TRBV9
CDR3 protein: CASSGREPEAFF

clone size: .
V gene: TRBV20-1
CDR3 protein: CSAGDGGEQYF

clone size: .
V gene: TRBV30
CDR3 protein: CAWRGGAAGELFF

clone size: .
V gene: TRBV5-6
CDR3 protein: CASSFGTAPVEAFF

clone size: .
V gene: TRBV29-1
CDR3 protein: CSVKMGQGYGYTF

clone size: few
V gene: TRBV27
CDR3 protein: CASSLGAGRTYNEQFF

clone size: .
V gene: TRBV29-1
CDR3 protein: CSGRRELTYSGANVLTF

clone size: .
V gene: TRBV5-6
CDR3 protein: CASTGQQRLEQYF

clone size: few
V gene: TRBV29-1
CDR3 protein: CSVQAPYEQYF

clone size: .
V gene: TRBV11-3
CDR3 protein: CASSLDQGGTDTQYF

clone size: few
V gene: TRBV5-1
CDR3 protein: CASSLGTGDNEQFF

clone size: .
V gene: TRBV7-9
CDR3 protein: CASSSRIRETQYF

clone size: .
V gene: TRBV28
CDR3 protein: CASTKPIGQNSPLHF